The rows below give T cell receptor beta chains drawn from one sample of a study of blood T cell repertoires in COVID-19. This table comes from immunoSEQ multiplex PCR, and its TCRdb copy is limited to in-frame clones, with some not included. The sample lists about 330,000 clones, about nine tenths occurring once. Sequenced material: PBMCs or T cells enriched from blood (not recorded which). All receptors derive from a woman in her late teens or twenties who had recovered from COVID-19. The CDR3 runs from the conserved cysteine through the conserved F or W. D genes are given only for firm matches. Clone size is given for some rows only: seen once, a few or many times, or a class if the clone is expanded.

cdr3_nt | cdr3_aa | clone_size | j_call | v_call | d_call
TGTGCTAGTGGTTTGGGACTAGCGGGTCACACCGGGGAGCTGTTTTTT | CASGLGLAGHTGELFF | - | TRBJ2-2 | TRBV12-5 | TRBD2
TGTGCCACCAGTGATTTGCGTTTACGGGGAAACACCATATATTTT | CATSDLRLRGNTIYF | - | TRBJ1-3 | TRBV24-1 | -
TGTGCCAGCAGGTATTTCAGGGCCCACGAGCAGTACTTC | CASRYFRAHEQYF | - | TRBJ2-7 | TRBV5-6 | -
TGTGCCAGCAGCGCTTCGGGGGGCGCGAGTGAAAAACTGTTTTTT | CASSASGGASEKLFF | - | TRBJ1-4 | TRBV9 | -
TGTGCCAGCAGTTCCCCCGGACAGGGAAGGACTGAAGCTTTCTTT | CASSSPGQGRTEAFF | - | TRBJ1-1 | TRBV28 | TRBD1
TGTGCCAGCAGCCGTATAAATTCACCCCTCCACTTT | CASSRINSPLHF | - | TRBJ1-6 | TRBV12-3/TRBV12-4 | -
TGTGCCACCAGTGATTTTAAATCTGACGGGGTGGCTGAAGCTTTCTTT | CATSDFKSDGVAEAFF | - | TRBJ1-1 | TRBV24-1 | -
TGCAGCGTTGGAGGACTAGCGGGTGCGGATGAGCAGTTCTTC | CSVGGLAGADEQFF | - | TRBJ2-1 | TRBV29-1 | TRBD2
TGCGCCAGCAGCTTGGCCGGAGGAGGGACGGGGGTCTACGAGCAGTACTTC | CASSLAGGGTGVYEQYF | - | TRBJ2-7 | TRBV5-1 | -
TGCGCCAGCAGCATAGGGACAGGGGGCAATATCGGCTACGAGCAGTACTTC | CASSIGTGGNIGYEQYF | - | TRBJ2-7 | TRBV5-1 | TRBD1
TGTGCCATCAAGAGACAGGGGGCCGCTGAAGCTTTCTTT | CAIKRQGAAEAFF | few | TRBJ1-1 | TRBV10-3 | TRBD1
TGTGCCACCAGTGATGCCGACAGGGTGGTCTACGAGCAGTACTTC | CATSDADRVVYEQYF | - | TRBJ2-7 | TRBV24-1 | TRBD1
TGTGCCAGCAGCTCGACGGAGGGGGAGGGGATAGGCAGGGAGCTGTTTTTT | CASSSTEGEGIGRELFF | - | TRBJ2-2 | TRBV6-4 | -
TGTGCCTGGAGTCCCCCCGTGATAGCGGGAGGGGAGCAGTACTTC | CAWSPPVIAGGEQYF | - | TRBJ2-7 | TRBV30 | TRBD2
TGTGCCAGCAGTCGGAGCCCGGAGGGCTACACCTTC | CASSRSPEGYTF | - | TRBJ1-2 | TRBV28 | -
TGTGCCAGCAGCTTCCAGGGGCCGCCTGGTACCTTC | CASSFQGPPGTF | - | TRBJ1-2 | TRBV11-2 | -
TGTGCCAGCAGTTTCCTACCGGGACAGGGCACGTCTGGCTACACCTTC | CASSFLPGQGTSGYTF | - | TRBJ1-2 | TRBV28 | TRBD1
TGTGCCAGCAGTGAACTCGTGACAGGACTAAACACCATATATTTT | CASSELVTGLNTIYF | - | TRBJ1-3 | TRBV2 | -
TGTGCCAGTAGTATATCCCCGAGCTCCTACAATGAGCAGTTCTTC | CASSISPSSYNEQFF | once | TRBJ2-1 | TRBV19 | -
TGTGCCAGCAGTCCCTCGGGGACTAGCGGGATCAGTGAGCAGTTCTTC | CASSPSGTSGISEQFF | few | TRBJ2-1 | TRBV28 | TRBD2
TGTGCCAGCTCGCCCTGGTCGGGGGGAGCTAATGAAAAACTGTTTTTT | CASSPWSGGANEKLFF | few | TRBJ1-4 | TRBV18 | -
TGTGCCAGCAGCCCCGACTCAGGGTTTTACTATGGCTACACCTTC | CASSPDSGFYYGYTF | - | TRBJ1-2 | TRBV7-8 | -
TGTGCCAGCAGCTCCCGGCCAGGGGGCGCTCGGTATGGCTACACCTTC | CASSSRPGGARYGYTF | few | TRBJ1-2 | TRBV3-1/TRBV3-2 | TRBD1
TGTGCCAGCAGCTTTAGCGGGGGGTTCGCAGATACGCAGTATTTT | CASSFSGGFADTQYF | - | TRBJ2-3 | TRBV7-3 | TRBD2
TGTGCCAGCAGCCAAGAATTGACTCCTAATCAGCCCCAGCATTTT | CASSQELTPNQPQHF | few | TRBJ1-5 | TRBV3-1/TRBV3-2 | -
TGTGCCAGCAGCTCAAAAACGGTGCAGTACTTC | CASSSKTVQYF | - | TRBJ2-7 | TRBV7-9 | -
TGTGCCATCAGTGAGTCGGGGGCAAAACGGGGTGAAAAACTGTTTTTT | CAISESGAKRGEKLFF | - | TRBJ1-4 | TRBV10-3 | -
TGTGCCAGCAGCTTAGCCCCAGCGGGGGGATACACCGGGGAGCTGTTTTTT | CASSLAPAGGYTGELFF | - | TRBJ2-2 | TRBV11-3 | TRBD2
TGTGCCAGCAGCGGCGGCGGGAACACTGAAGCTTTCTTT | CASSGGGNTEAFF | - | TRBJ1-1 | TRBV11-2 | -
TGTGCCAGCAGTGCACCTCCGGGACAGGGCCGAGTTAATGAGCAGTTCTTC | CASSAPPGQGRVNEQFF | - | TRBJ2-1 | TRBV6-1 | TRBD1
TGTGCCAGCAGCTATGGGGACAGGGGCACAGATACGCAGTATTTT | CASSYGDRGTDTQYF | - | TRBJ2-3 | TRBV5-4 | TRBD1
TGTGCCAGCAGTACAGGGCAGGATCAGCCCCAGCATTTT | CASSTGQDQPQHF | - | TRBJ1-5 | TRBV13 | -
TGTGCCAGCAGTTTATCAATACTCAATTATCAGCCCCAGCATTTT | CASSLSILNYQPQHF | - | TRBJ1-5 | TRBV27 | -
TGTGCCAGCTCAACGACCACGTCCCAGGATGTGTATAATGAGCAGTTCTTC | CASSTTTSQDVYNEQFF | - | TRBJ2-1 | TRBV18 | -
TGTGCCAGCAGTGCGACTAGCGGGCAAGAGACCCAGTACTTC | CASSATSGQETQYF | - | TRBJ2-5 | TRBV7-9 | TRBD2
TGCGCCAGCAGCCAAGTCGGTCGGGGCTCTGGGGCCAACGTCCTGACTTTC | CASSQVGRGSGANVLTF | - | TRBJ2-6 | TRBV4-1 | -
TGTGCCAGCAGCTCCAGGACAGAGGATGAAAAACTGTTTTTT | CASSSRTEDEKLFF | - | TRBJ1-4 | TRBV5-4 | -
TGTGCCAGTAGTACGCTAACAGGGTCCAACTATGGCTACACCTTC | CASSTLTGSNYGYTF | - | TRBJ1-2 | TRBV19 | -
TGTGCCAGCAGCCAAGAAGGGCCGAGCGGGGGGACCCAGTACTTC | CASSQEGPSGGTQYF | - | TRBJ2-5 | TRBV4-2 | TRBD2
TGTGCCAGCAGTGATGGACAGGGTAGAACTGAAGCTTTCTTT | CASSDGQGRTEAFF | - | TRBJ1-1 | TRBV28 | TRBD1
TGTGCCAGCAGCTTACCCCTGACTAGCGGGAGGGCCGGCGAGCAGTACTTC | CASSLPLTSGRAGEQYF | - | TRBJ2-7 | TRBV7-2 | TRBD2
TGTGCCAGCAGCTTACAGGGGGCTAGGTATGGCTACACCTTC | CASSLQGARYGYTF | - | TRBJ1-2 | TRBV7-9 | TRBD1
TGTGCCAGCAGTTACGGTCCCGCGGTCGGGGAGCCCCAGCATTTT | CASSYGPAVGEPQHF | - | TRBJ1-5 | TRBV6-5 | -
TGTGCCACTAGACAGAAGGGGGGGATGAACACTGAAGCTTTCTTT | CATRQKGGMNTEAFF | few | TRBJ1-1 | TRBV6-5 | -
TGTGCCATCAGTTCGGGGGGGGTCAATGAGCAGTTCTTC | CAISSGGVNEQFF | few | TRBJ2-1 | TRBV10-3 | TRBD2
TGTGCCAGCAGCTTGGGTAACAGGGGGAACACTGAAGCTTTCTTT | CASSLGNRGNTEAFF | - | TRBJ1-1 | TRBV5-6 | TRBD1
TGTGCCAGCAGCTTAGCGGGAAAGGACGAGCAGTACTTC | CASSLAGKDEQYF | - | TRBJ2-7 | TRBV7-3 | -
TGCAGCGTTTTACCGGCTAGCGAGTCCTACGAGCAGTACTTC | CSVLPASESYEQYF | once | TRBJ2-7 | TRBV29-1 | -
TGCAGTGCTCCTGGGGGGGAGCAGTACTTC | CSAPGGEQYF | - | TRBJ2-7 | TRBV20-1 | -
TGTGCCAGCAGCTTGATACGGGTCTCTTTTTCCCTCGCCGGGGAGCTGTTTTTT | CASSLIRVSFSLAGELFF | - | TRBJ2-2 | TRBV5-6 | -
TGTGCCAGTAGTATCTTGGCAGGGGGCTATGGCTACACCTTC | CASSILAGGYGYTF | many | TRBJ1-2 | TRBV19 | TRBD1